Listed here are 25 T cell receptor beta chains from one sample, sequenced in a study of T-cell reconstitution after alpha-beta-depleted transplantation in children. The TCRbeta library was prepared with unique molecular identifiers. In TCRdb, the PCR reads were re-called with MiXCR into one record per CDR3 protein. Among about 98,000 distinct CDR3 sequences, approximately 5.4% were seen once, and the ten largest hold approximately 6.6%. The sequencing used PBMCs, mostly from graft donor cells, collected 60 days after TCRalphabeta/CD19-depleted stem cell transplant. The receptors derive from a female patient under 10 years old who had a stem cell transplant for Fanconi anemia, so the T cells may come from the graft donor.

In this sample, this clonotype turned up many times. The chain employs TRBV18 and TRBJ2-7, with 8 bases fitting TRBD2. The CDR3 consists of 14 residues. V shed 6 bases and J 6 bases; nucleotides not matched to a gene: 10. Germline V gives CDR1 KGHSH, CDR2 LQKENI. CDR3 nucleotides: TGTGCCAGCTCGAGTACGGGGGGGCCGGGCGAGCAGTACTTC. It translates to CASSSTGGPGEQYF. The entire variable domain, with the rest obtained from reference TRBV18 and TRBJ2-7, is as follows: NAGVMQNPRHLVRRRGQEARLRCSPMKGHSHVYWYRQLPEEGLKFMVYLQKENIIDESGMPKERFSAEFPKEGPSILRIQQVVRGDSAAYFCASSSTGGPGEQYFGPGTRLTVT.

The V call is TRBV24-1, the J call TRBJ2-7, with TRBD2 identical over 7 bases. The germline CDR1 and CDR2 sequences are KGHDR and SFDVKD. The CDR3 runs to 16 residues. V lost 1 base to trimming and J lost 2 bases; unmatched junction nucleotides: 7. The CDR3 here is CATSDFKSGAAYEQYF. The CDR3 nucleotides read TGTGCCACCAGTGATTTCAAGAGCGGGGCTGCCTACGAGCAGTACTTC.

This CDR3 is CASSDEGLAYNEQFF. CDR3 in DNA: TGCGCCAGCAGTGATGAGGGACTAGCCTACAATGAGCAGTTCTTC. The V and J genes are TRBV10-2 and TRBJ2-1, with 8 bases lining up with TRBD2. There are 15 residues in the CDR3. Per the germline V gene, CDR1 is WSHSY and CDR2 is SAAADI. The V segment lost 3 bases and the J segment 2 bases; nucleotides outside the gene matches: 3.

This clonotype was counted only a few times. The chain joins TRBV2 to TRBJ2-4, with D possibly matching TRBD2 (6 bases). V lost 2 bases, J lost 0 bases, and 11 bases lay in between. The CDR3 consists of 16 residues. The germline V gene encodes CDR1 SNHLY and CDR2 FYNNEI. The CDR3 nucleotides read TGTGCCAGCAGTGAACTAGCGACGATAGCCAAAAACATTCAGTACTTC. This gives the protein CASSELATIAKNIQYF.

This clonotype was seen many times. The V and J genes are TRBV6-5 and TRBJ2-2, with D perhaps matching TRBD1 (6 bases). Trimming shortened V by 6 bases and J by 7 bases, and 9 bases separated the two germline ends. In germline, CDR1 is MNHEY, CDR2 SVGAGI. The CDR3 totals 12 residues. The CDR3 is CASRFRGGELFF. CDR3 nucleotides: TGTGCCAGCAGATTCAGGGGCGGGGAGCTGTTTTTT.

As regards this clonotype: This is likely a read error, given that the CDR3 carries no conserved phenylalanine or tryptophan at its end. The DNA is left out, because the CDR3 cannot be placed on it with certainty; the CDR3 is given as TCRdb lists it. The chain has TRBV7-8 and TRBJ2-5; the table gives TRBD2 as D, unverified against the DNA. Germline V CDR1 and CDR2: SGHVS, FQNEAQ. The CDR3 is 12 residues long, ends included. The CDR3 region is CASSLGLAGGII.

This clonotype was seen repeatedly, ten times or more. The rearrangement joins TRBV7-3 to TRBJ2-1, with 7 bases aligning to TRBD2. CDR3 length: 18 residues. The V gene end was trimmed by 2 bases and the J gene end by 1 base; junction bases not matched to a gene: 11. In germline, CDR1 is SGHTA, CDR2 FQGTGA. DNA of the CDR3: TGTGCCAGCAGCTTATGGGTCGGCGGGAGAGGGTCCTACAATGAGCAGTTCTTC. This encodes CASSLWVGGRGSYNEQFF.

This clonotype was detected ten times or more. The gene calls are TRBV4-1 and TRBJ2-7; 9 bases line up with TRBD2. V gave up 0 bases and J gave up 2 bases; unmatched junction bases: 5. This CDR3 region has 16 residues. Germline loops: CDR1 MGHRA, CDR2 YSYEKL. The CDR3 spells CASSQEGGLATYEQYF. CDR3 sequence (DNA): TGCGCCAGCAGCCAAGAAGGAGGACTAGCGACCTACGAGCAGTACTTC.

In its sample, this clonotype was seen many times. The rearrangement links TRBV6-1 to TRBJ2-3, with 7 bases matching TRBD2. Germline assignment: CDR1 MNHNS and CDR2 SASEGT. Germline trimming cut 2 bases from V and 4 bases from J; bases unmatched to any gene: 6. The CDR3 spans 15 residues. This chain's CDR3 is CASSEFSAGADTQYF. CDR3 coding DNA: TGTGCCAGCAGTGAATTCAGCGCGGGAGCAGATACGCAGTATTTT.

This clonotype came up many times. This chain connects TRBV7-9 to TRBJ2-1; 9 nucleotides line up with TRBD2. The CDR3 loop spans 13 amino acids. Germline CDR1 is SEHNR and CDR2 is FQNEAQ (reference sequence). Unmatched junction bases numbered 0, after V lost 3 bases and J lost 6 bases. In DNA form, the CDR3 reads TGTGCCAGCAGCTTTAGCGGGGGCAATGAGCAGTTCTTC. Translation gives CASSFSGGNEQFF.

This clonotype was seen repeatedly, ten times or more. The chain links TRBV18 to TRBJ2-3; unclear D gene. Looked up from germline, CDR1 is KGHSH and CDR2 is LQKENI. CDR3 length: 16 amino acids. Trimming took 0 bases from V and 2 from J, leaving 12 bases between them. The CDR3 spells CASSPPWASATDTQYF. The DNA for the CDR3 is TGTGCCAGCTCACCACCGTGGGCCTCCGCCACAGATACGCAGTATTTT.

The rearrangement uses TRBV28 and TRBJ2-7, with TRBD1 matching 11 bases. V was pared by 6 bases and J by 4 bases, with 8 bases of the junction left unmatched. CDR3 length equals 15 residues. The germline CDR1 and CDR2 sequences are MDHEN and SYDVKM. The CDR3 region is CASRLPGTGGYEQYF. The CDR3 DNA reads TGTGCCAGCAGACTCCCTGGGACAGGGGGATACGAGCAGTACTTC. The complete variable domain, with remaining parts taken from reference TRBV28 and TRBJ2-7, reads DVKVTQSSRYLVKRTGEKVFLECVQDMDHENMFWYRQDPGLGLRLIYFSYDVKMKEKGDIPEGYSVSREKKERFSLILESASTNQTSMYLCASRLPGTGGYEQYFGPGTRLTVT.

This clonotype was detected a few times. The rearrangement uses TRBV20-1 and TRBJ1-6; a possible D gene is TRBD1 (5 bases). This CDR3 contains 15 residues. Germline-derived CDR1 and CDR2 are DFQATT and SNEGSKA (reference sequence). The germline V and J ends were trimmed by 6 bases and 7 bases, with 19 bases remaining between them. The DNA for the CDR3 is TGCAGTGCCACCGGGACTCGCGGCAGGAATTCACCCCTCCACTTT. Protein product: CSATGTRGRNSPLHF.

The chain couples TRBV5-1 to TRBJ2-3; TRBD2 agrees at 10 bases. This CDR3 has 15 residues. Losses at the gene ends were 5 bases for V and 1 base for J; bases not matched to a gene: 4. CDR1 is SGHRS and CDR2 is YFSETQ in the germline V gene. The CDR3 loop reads CASREGTSGTDTQYF. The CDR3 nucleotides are TGCGCCAGCAGAGAGGGGACTAGCGGCACAGATACGCAGTATTTT.

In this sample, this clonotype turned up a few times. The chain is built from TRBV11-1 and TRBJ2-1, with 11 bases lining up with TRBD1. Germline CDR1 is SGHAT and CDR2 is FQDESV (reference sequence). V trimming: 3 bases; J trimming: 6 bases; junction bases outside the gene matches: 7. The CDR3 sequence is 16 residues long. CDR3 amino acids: CASSFVGTGGFNEQFF. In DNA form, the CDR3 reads TGTGCCAGCAGCTTTGTCGGGACAGGGGGTTTCAATGAGCAGTTCTTC.

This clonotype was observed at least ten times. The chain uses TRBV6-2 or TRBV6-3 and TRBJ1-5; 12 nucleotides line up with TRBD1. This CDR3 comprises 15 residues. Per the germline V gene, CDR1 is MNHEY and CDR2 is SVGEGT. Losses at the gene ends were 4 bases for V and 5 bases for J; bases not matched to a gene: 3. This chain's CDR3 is CASSWGQGAYQPQHF. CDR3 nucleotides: TGTGCCAGCAGTTGGGGACAGGGGGCCTATCAGCCCCAGCATTTT.

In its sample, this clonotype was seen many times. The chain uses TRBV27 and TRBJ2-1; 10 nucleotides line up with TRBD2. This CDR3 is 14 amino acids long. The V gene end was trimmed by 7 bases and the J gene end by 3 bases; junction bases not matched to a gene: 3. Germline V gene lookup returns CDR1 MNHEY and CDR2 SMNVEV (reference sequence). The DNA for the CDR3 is TGTGCCAGCAAGCGGGAGGGAGGCTACAATGAGCAGTTCTTC. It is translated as CASKREGGYNEQFF.

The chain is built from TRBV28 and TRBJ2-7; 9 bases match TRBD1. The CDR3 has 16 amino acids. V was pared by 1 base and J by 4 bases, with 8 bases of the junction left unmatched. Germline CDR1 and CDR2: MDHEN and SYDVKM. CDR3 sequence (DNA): TGTGCCAGCAGTTTATACGTGACAGGGGGTCGGTACGAGCAGTACTTC. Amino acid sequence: CASSLYVTGGRYEQYF.

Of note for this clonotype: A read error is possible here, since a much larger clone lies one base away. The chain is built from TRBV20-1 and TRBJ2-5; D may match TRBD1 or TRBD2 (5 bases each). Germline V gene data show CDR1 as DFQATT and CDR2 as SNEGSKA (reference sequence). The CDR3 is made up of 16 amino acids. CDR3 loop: CCARGAGPTSWETQYF. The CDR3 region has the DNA TGCTGTGCTAGAGGGGCCGGACCTACTAGTTGGGAGACCCAGTACTTC.

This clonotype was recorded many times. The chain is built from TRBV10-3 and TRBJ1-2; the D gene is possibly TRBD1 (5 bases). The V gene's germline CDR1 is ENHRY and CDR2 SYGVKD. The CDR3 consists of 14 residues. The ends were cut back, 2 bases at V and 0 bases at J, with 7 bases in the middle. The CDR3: CAISEQGSNYGYTF. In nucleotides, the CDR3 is TGTGCCATCAGTGAGCAGGGATCTAACTATGGCTACACCTTC.

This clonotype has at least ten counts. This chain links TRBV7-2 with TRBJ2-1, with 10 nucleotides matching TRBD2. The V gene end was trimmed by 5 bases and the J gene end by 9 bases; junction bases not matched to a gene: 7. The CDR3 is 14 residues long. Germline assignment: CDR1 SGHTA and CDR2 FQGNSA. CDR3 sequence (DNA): TGTGCCAGCAGCATGTCTAGCGGGAGTTTTGAGCAGTTCTTC. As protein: CASSMSSGSFEQFF.

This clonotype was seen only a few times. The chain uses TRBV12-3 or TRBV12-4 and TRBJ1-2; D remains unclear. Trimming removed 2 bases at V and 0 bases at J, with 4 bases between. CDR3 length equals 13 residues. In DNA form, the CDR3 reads TGTGCCAGCAGTTTAAAGCCTAACTATGGCTACACCTTC. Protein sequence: CASSLKPNYGYTF.

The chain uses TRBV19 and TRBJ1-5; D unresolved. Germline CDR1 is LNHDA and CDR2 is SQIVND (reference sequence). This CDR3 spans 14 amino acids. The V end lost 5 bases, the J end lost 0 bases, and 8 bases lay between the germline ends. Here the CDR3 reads CASSLEVSNQPQHF. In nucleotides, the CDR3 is TGTGCCAGTAGTTTGGAGGTTAGCAATCAGCCCCAGCATTTT.

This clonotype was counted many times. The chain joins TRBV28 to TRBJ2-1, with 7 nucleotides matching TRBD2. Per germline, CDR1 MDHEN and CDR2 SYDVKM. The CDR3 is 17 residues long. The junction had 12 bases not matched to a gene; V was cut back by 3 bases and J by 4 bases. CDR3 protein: CASSFRSWRERYNEQFF. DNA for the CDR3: TGTGCCAGCAGTTTTCGTTCGTGGCGGGAGCGGTACAATGAGCAGTTCTTC.

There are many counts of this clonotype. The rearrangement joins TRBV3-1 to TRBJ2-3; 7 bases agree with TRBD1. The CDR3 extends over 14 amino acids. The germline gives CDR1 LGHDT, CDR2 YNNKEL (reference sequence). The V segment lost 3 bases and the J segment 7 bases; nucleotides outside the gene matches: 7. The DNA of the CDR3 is TGTGCCAGCAGCCAGAGACAGGGACACAATACGCAGTATTTT. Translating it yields CASSQRQGHNTQYF.